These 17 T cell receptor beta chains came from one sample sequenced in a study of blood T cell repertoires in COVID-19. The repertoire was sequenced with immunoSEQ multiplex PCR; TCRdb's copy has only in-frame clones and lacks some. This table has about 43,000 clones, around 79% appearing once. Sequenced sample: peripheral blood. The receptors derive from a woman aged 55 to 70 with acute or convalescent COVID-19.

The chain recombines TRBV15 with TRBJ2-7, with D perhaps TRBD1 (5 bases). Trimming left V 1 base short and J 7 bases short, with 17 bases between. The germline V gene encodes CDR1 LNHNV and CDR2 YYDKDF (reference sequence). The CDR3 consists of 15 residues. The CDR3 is CATSRGGARYVEQYF. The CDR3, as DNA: TGTGCCACCAGCAGAGGTGGGGCGAGGTACGTAGAGCAGTACTTC.

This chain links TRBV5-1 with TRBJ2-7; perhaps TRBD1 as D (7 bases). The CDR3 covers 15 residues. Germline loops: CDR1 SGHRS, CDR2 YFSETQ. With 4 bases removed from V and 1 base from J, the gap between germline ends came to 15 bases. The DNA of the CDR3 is TGCGCCAGCAGCGCGCGGGACAGTTTATCCTACGAGCAGTACTTC. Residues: CASSARDSLSYEQYF. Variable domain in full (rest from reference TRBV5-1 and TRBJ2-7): KAGVTQTPRYLIKTRGQQVTLSCSPISGHRSVSWYQQTPGQGLQFLFEYFSETQRNKGNFPGRFSGRQFSNSRSEMNVSTLELGDSALYLCASSARDSLSYEQYFGPGTRLTVT.

The CDR3 DNA sequence: TGTGCCAGCCAACCTCGACAGCTACATGAAGCTTTCTTT. Protein product: CASQPRQLHEAFF. The genes are TRBV11-1 and TRBJ1-1; perhaps TRBD1 as D (5 bases). Germline values: CDR1 SGHAT, CDR2 FQDESV (reference sequence). This CDR3 is built from 13 residues. V lost 8 bases and J 7 bases, leaving 17 bases between the germline ends.

The CDR3 sequence is CASSLDTSGGSEQFF. The CDR3 DNA reads TGCGCCAGCAGCTTGGATACTAGCGGGGGTAGTGAGCAGTTCTTC. The chain employs TRBV5-1 and TRBJ2-1; 11 bases are a match to TRBD2. This CDR3 has 15 amino acids. V was clipped by 0 bases and J by 9 bases; unmatched bases: 5. From germline, CDR1 is SGHRS and CDR2 YFSETQ.

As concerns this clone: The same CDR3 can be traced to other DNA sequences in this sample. CDR3: CASSLAGDGYTF. The CDR3 DNA sequence: TGTGCCAGCAGTTTGGCAGGGGATGGCTACACCTTC. The chain employs TRBV27 and TRBJ1-2; D may be TRBD1 (6 bases). Trimming removed 3 bases from V and 6 bases from J, with 8 bases in between. In germline, CDR1 is MNHEY, CDR2 SMNVEV (reference sequence). The CDR3 consists of 12 residues.

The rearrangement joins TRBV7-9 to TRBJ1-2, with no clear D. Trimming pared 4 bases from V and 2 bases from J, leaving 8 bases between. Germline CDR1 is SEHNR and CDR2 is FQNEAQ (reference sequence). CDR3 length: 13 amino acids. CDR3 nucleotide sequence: TGTGCCAGCAGCTCCTACGGGAACTATGGCTACACCTTC. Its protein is CASSSYGNYGYTF.

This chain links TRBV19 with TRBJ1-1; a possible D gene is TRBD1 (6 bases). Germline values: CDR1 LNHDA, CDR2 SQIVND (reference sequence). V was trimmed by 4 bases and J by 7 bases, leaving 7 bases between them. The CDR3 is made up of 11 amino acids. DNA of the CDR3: TGTGCCAGTAGTACAGGGGTTGAAGCTTTCTTT. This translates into CASSTGVEAFF.

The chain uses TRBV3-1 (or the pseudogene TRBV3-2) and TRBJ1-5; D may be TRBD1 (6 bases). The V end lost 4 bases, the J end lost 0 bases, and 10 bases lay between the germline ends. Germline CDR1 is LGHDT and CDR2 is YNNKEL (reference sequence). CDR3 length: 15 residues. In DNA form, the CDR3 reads TGTGCCAGCAGCCTCGGGACACTTAGCAATCAGCCCCAGCATTTT. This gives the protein CASSLGTLSNQPQHF.

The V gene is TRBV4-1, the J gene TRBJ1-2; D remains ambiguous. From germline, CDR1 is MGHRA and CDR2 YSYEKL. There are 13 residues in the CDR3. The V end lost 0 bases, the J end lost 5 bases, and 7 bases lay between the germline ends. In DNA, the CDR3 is TGCGCCAGCAGCCAAGAATCGGGGTATGGCTACACCTTC. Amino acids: CASSQESGYGYTF.

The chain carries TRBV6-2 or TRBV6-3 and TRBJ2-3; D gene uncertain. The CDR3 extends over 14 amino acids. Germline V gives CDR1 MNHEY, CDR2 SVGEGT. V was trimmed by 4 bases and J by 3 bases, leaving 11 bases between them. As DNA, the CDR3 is TGTGCCAGCAGTTCTGGCCGCCCTACAGATACGCAGTATTTT. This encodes CASSSGRPTDTQYF.

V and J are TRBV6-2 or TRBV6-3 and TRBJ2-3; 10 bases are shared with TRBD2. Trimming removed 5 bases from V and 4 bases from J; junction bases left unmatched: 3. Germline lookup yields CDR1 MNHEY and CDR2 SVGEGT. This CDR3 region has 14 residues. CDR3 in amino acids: CASSTGLAADTQYF. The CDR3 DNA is TGTGCCAGCAGTACTGGACTAGCGGCAGATACGCAGTATTTT.

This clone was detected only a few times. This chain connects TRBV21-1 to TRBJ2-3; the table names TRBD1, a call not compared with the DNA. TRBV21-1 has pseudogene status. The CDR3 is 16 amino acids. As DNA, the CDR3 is TGTGCCAGCAGCAAACCCCAGGGCCTTGTCACAGATACGCAGTATTTT. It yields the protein CASSKPQGLVTDTQYF.

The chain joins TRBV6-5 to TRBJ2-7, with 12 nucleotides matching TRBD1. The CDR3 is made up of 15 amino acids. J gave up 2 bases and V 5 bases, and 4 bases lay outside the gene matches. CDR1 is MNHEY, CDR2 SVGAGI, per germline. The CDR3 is CASSPGQGATYEQYF. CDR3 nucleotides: TGTGCCAGCAGTCCGGGACAGGGGGCCACCTACGAGCAGTACTTC.

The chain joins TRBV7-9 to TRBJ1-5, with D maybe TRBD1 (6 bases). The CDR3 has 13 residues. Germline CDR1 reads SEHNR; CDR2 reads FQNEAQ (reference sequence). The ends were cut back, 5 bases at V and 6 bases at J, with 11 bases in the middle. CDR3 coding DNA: TGTGCCAGCAGCCCTACAGGGAGTCAGCCCCAGCATTTT. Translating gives CASSPTGSQPQHF.

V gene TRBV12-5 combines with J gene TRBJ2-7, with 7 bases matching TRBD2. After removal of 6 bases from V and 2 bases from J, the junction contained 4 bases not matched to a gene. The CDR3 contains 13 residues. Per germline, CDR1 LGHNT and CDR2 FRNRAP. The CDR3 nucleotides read TGTGCTAGTGGGCCGGGACTACCCTACGAGCAGTACTTC. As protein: CASGPGLPYEQYF.

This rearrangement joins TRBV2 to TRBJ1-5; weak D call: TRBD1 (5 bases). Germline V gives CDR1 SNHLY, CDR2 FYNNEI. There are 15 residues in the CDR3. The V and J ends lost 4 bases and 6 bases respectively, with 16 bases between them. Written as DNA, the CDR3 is TGTGCCAGCAGTGGTCTGGGGGGGGAGGGTCAGCCCCAGCATTTT. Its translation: CASSGLGGEGQPQHF.

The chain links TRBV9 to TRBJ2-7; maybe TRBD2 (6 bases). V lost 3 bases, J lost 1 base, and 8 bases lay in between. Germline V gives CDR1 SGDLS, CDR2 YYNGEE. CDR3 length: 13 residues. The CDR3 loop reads CASSAGVSYEQYF. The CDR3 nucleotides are TGTGCCAGCAGCGCGGGGGTTTCCTACGAGCAGTACTTC.